The 18 T cell receptor beta chains below come from one sample, sequenced in a study of blood T cell repertoires in COVID-19. TCRdb's copy holds only in-frame clones and misses some; the assay was immunoSEQ multiplex PCR. The profile covers about 160,000 clones, with roughly 80% appearing a single time and approximately 8% taken by the ten largest. The sequencing sample was made of peripheral blood. These receptors came from a man aged 60-69 years with acute or convalescent COVID-19.

The chain uses TRBV6-5 and TRBJ1-2, with D possibly TRBD1 on 6 matching bases. The CDR3 runs 14 residues. Germline V gene sequence: CDR1 MNHEY, CDR2 SVGAGI. Trimming pared 6 bases from V and 8 bases from J, leaving 19 bases between. This CDR3 is CASRESGHGNGYTF. CDR3 in DNA: TGTGCCAGCAGAGAGTCGGGACACGGGAACGGCTACACCTTC.

The genes are TRBV6-1 and TRBJ1-5; D is perhaps TRBD1 (5 bases). Germline V gives CDR1 MNHNS, CDR2 SASEGT. The CDR3 has 16 residues. V lost 3 bases, J lost 7 bases, and 19 bases lay in between. The CDR3 sequence: CASSEGLNRINQPQHF. The DNA of the CDR3 is TGTGCCAGCAGTGAGGGCCTGAACAGGATTAACCAGCCCCAGCATTTT.

The V and J genes are TRBV6-5 and TRBJ1-4; the D gene is possibly TRBD1 (6 bases). The CDR3 length is 14 residues. V was trimmed by 6 bases and J by 8 bases, leaving 16 bases between them. In germline, CDR1 is MNHEY, CDR2 SVGAGI. CDR3 coding DNA: TGTGCCAGCAGGAGGGGGATTCGATTCGAAAAACTGTTTTTT. This translates into CASRRGIRFEKLFF.

The V and J genes are TRBV7-3 and TRBJ1-1, with D unclear. With 6 bases removed from V and 4 bases from J, the gap between germline ends came to 18 bases. The CDR3 is 15 amino acids. Germline CDR1 and CDR2: SGHTA and FQGTGA. The chain's CDR3 is CASSQWRREATEAFF. The CDR3 DNA sequence: TGTGCCAGCAGTCAATGGAGGCGCGAGGCCACTGAAGCTTTCTTT.

J is TRBJ2-4 and V is TRBV5-1, with 9 bases identical to TRBD1. With V trimmed by 1 base and J by 3 bases, 2 bases remained unmatched. Germline V gene data show CDR1 as SGHRS and CDR2 as YFSETQ. The CDR3 totals 15 residues. The CDR3 coding sequence is TGCGCCAGCAGCTTGAGGACAGGGGACAAAAACATTCAGTACTTC. It yields the protein CASSLRTGDKNIQYF.

The V gene is TRBV6-5, the J gene TRBJ1-1, with no clear D. The V gene's germline CDR1 is MNHEY and CDR2 SVGAGI. The CDR3 runs to 13 residues. V was pared by 0 bases and J by 4 bases, with 6 bases between. The CDR3 reads CASSYSLSTEAFF. For the CDR3, the DNA is TGTGCCAGCAGTTACTCTTTGAGCACTGAAGCTTTCTTT.

This clone has a single count. The CDR3 loop is CATSDNFETQYF. In DNA, the CDR3 is TGTGCCACCAGTGACAATTTTGAGACCCAGTACTTC. This sequence joins TRBV24-1 and TRBJ2-5; D is unresolved. Germline V gene sequence: CDR1 KGHDR, CDR2 SFDVKD. Trimming removed 4 bases from V and 5 bases from J, with 7 bases in between. This CDR3 comprises 12 residues.

This sequence joins TRBV5-6 and TRBJ2-1, with 7 bases aligning to TRBD2. Trimming at V came to 4 bases and at J to 5 bases, leaving 3 bases not matched to a gene. CDR3 size: 13 residues. Germline V gene sequence: CDR1 SGHDT, CDR2 YYEEEE. The CDR3 sequence: CASSHGGNNEQFF. Here the CDR3 DNA reads TGTGCCAGCAGCCACGGGGGGAACAATGAGCAGTTCTTC.

This clone was recorded a few times. The V call is TRBV5-8, the J call TRBJ2-7; 7 bases are a match to TRBD1. CDR3 size: 16 residues. Trimming cost V 4 bases and J 0 bases; bases outside gene matches: 10. Germline loops: CDR1 SGHTS, CDR2 YDEGEE. CDR3: CASSPDGDSRSYEQYF. Here the CDR3 DNA reads TGTGCCAGCAGCCCGGACGGGGACAGTCGCTCCTACGAGCAGTACTTC.

V and J are TRBV2 and TRBJ1-3, with 8 bases aligning to TRBD1. The CDR3 has 15 residues. CDR1 is SNHLY and CDR2 is FYNNEI in the germline V gene. The V and J ends lost 6 bases and 0 bases, in that order; junction bases with no gene match: 4. The CDR3 DNA follows: TGTGCCAGCAGGACTGGACAGGGCTCTGGAAACACCATATATTTT. Translation: CASRTGQGSGNTIYF.

This clone was seen just once. The V and J genes are TRBV2 and TRBJ2-5; tentatively, D is TRBD1 (6 bases). Trimming stripped 11 bases from V and 1 base from J, with 14 bases between. The CDR3 sequence is 13 residues long. Germline V gene lookup returns CDR1 SNHLY and CDR2 FYNNEI. This chain's CDR3 is CAAGQPLQETQYF. The CDR3, as DNA: TGTGCCGCCGGACAGCCCCTCCAAGAGACCCAGTACTTC.

The J gene is TRBJ2-1, the V gene TRBV12-2; TRBD2 is the table's D call, not checked against the DNA. TRBV12-2 is described as a pseudogene. The CDR3 covers 16 residues. The CDR3 DNA sequence: TGTGCAAGTCGCTTAGCGCCCCTACCGAGATACAATGAGCAGTTCTTC. This encodes CASRLAPLPRYNEQFF.

This clone was detected only a few times. The V call is TRBV14, the J call TRBJ1-4, with TRBD1 matching over 7 bases. The J segment lost 6 bases and the V segment lost 1 base, leaving 2 bases of the junction unmatched. CDR3 length equals 14 residues. Germline CDR1 is SGHDN and CDR2 is FVKESK. In DNA, the CDR3 is TGTGCCAGCAGCCAAGCAGACAGGGATGAAAAACTGTTTTTT. This sequence encodes CASSQADRDEKLFF. Full variable domain (missing parts from reference TRBV14 and TRBJ1-4): EAGVTQFPSHSVIEKGQTVTLRCDPISGHDNLYWYRRVMGKEIKFLLHFVKESKQDESGMPNNRFLAERTGGTYSTLKVQPAELEDSGVYFCASSQADRDEKLFFGSGTQLSVL.

The gene calls are TRBV5-1 and TRBJ2-3; maybe TRBD2 (5 bases). The V gene's germline CDR1 is SGHRS and CDR2 YFSETQ. Trimming removed 2 bases from V and 0 bases from J, with 13 bases in between. The CDR3 has 16 amino acids. CDR3 in amino acids: CASSFRDGTSTDTQYF. CDR3 sequence (DNA): TGCGCCAGCAGCTTCCGGGATGGAACTAGCACAGATACGCAGTATTTT.

V gene TRBV9 combines with J gene TRBJ1-2; 8 nucleotides match TRBD1. Germline loops: CDR1 SGDLS, CDR2 YYNGEE. The V and J ends lost 2 bases and 7 bases, in that order; junction bases with no gene match: 7. The CDR3 runs 14 residues. Here the CDR3 reads CASSVSDRASGYTF. The CDR3 nucleotides are TGTGCCAGCAGCGTTTCGGACAGGGCTAGTGGCTACACCTTC.

The J gene is TRBJ1-5, the V gene TRBV7-2; D not certain. Germline loops: CDR1 SGHTA, CDR2 FQGNSA. The CDR3 sequence is 12 residues long. Between the trimmed V and J ends, which lost 3 bases and 3 bases, there was a span of 3 bases. CDR3: CASSFYNQPQHF. The CDR3 DNA is TGTGCCAGCAGCTTCTACAATCAGCCCCAGCATTTT.

CDR3 nucleotide sequence: TGTGCCAGCAGCTTGGCGGGGGGAGGCTCCTACGAGCAGTACTTC. Amino acids: CASSLAGGGSYEQYF. The chain couples TRBV5-5 to TRBJ2-7; 7 bases are shared with TRBD2. V shed 0 bases and J 0 bases; nucleotides not matched to a gene: 3. The CDR3 sequence is 15 residues long. CDR1 is SGHKS, CDR2 YYEKEE, per germline (reference sequence).

The chain carries TRBV30 and TRBJ2-6; D ambiguous. This CDR3 contains 16 residues. CDR1 and CDR2 (germline): GTSNPN, SVGIG (reference sequence). The V gene lost 4 bases and the J gene lost 0 bases, with 13 bases spanning the gap. The CDR3 DNA reads as TGTGCCTGGAATAAACTTCCAGGCTCTGGGGCCAACGTCCTGACTTTC. Its translation: CAWNKLPGSGANVLTF.